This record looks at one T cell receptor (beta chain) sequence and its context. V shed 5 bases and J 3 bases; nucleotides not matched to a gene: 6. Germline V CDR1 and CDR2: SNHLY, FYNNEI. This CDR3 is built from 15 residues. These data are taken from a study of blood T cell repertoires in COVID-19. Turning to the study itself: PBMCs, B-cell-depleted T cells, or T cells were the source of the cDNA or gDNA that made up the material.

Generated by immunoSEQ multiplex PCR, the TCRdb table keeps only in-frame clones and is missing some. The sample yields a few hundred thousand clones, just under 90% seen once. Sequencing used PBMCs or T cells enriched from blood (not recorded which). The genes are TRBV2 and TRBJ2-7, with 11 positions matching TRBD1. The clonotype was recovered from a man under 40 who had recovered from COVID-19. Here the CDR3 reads CASSRAGTGGYEQYF. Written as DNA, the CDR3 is TGTGCCAGCAGTCGTGCCGGGACAGGGGGCTACGAGCAGTACTTC.